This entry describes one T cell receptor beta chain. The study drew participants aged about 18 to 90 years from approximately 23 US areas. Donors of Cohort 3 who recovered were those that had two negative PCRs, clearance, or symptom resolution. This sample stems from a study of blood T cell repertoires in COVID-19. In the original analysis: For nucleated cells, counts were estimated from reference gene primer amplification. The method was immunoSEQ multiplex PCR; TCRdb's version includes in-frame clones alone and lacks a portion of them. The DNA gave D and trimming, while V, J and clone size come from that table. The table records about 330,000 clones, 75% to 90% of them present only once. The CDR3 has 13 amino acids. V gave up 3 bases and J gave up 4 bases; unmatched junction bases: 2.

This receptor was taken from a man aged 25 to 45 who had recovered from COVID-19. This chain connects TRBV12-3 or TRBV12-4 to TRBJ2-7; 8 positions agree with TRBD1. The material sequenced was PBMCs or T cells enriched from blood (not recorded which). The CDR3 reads CASSFDRGYEQYF. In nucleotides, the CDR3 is TGTGCCAGCAGTTTTGACAGGGGATACGAGCAGTACTTC.